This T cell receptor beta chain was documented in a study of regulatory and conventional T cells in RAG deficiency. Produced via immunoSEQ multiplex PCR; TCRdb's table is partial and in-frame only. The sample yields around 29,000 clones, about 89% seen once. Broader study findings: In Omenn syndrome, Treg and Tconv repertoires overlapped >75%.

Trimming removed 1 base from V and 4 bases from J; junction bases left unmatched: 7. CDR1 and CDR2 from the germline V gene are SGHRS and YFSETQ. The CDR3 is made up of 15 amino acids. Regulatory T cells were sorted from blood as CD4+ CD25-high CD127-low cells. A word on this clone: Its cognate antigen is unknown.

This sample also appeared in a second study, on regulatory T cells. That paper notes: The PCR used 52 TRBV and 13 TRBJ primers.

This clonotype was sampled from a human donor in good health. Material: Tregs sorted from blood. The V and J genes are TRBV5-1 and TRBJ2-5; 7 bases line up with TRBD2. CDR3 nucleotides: TGCGCCAGCAGCTTGTTGGCGGGAGCGGCAGAGACCCAGTACTTC. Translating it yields CASSLLAGAAETQYF. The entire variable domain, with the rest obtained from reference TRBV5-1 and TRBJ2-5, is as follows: KAGVTQTPRYLIKTRGQQVTLSCSPISGHRSVSWYQQTPGQGLQFLFEYFSETQRNKGNFPGRFSGRQFSNSRSEMNVSTLELGDSALYLCASSLLAGAAETQYFGPGTRLLVL.